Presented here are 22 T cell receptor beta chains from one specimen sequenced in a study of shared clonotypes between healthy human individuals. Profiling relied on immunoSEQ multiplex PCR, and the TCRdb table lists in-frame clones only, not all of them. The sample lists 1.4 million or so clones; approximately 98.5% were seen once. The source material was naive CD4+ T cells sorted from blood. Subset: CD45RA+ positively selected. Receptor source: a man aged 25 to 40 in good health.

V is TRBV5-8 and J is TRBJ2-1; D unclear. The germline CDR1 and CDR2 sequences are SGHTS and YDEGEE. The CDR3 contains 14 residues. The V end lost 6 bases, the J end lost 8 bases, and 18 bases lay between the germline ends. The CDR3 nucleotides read TGTGCCAGCAAACTACCAGGAGTCCAGGATGAGCAGTTCTTC. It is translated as CASKLPGVQDEQFF.

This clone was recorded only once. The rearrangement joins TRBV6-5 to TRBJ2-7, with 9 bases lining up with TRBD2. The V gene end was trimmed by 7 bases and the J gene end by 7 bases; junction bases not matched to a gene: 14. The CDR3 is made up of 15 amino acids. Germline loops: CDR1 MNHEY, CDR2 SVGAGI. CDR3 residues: CASTVSGSKGSEQYF. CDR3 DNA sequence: TGTGCCAGCACCGTTAGCGGGAGCAAGGGTAGTGAGCAGTACTTC.

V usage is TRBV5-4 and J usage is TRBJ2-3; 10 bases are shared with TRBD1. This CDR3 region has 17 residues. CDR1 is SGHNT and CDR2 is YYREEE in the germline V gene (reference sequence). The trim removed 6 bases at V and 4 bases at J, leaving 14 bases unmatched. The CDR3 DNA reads TGTGCCAGCACCTCGGCCCCCCGGGGACAGGGGCCAGATACGCAGTATTTT. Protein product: CASTSAPRGQGPDTQYF.

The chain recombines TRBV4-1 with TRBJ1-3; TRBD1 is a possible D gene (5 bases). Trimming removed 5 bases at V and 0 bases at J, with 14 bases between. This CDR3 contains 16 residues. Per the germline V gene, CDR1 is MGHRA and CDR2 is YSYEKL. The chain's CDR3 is CASSAWGPNSGNTIYF. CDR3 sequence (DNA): TGCGCCAGCAGCGCCTGGGGACCGAACTCTGGAAACACCATATATTTT.

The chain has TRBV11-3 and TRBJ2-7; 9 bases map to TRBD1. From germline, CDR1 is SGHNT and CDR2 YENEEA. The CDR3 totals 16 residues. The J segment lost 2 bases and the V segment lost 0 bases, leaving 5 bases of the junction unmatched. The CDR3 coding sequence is TGTGCCAGCAGCTTAGATGAGGGACAGGGAACCTACGAGCAGTACTTC. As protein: CASSLDEGQGTYEQYF.

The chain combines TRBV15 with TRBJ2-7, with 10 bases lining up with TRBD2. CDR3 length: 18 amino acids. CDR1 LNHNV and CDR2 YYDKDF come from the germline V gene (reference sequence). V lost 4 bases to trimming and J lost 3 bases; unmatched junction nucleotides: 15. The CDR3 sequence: CATSNYRLAGASRYEQYF. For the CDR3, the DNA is TGTGCCACCAGCAATTACAGGCTAGCGGGAGCATCCCGCTACGAGCAGTACTTC.

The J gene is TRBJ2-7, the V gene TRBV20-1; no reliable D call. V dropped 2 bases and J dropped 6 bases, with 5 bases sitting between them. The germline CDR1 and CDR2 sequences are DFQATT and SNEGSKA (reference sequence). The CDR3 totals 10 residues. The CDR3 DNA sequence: TGCAGTGCTAGATATGCCGAGCAGTACTTC. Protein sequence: CSARYAEQYF.

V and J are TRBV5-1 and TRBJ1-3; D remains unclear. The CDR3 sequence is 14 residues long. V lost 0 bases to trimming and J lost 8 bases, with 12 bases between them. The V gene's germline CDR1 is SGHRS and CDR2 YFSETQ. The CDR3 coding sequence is TGCGCCAGCAGCTTGGATGCCAGCGGAGACACCATATATTTT. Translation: CASSLDASGDTIYF.

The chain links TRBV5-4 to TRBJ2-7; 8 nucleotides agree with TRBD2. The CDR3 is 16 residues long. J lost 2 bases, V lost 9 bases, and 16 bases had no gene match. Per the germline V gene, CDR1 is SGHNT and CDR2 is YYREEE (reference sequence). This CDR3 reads CATRPGWREDTYEQYF. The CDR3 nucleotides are TGTGCCACCCGACCTGGTTGGCGGGAGGACACCTACGAGCAGTACTTC.

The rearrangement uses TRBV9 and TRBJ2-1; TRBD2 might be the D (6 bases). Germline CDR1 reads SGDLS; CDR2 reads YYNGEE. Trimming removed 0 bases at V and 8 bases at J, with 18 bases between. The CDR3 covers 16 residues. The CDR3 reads CASSVEDYPPDYEQFF. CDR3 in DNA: TGTGCCAGCAGCGTAGAGGACTACCCCCCGGACTATGAGCAGTTCTTC. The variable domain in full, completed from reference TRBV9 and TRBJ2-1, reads DSGVTQTPKHLITATGQRVTLRCSPRSGDLSVYWYQQSLDQGLQFLIQYYNGEERAKGNILERFSAQQFPDLHSELNLSSLELGDSALYFCASSVEDYPPDYEQFFGPGTRLTVL.

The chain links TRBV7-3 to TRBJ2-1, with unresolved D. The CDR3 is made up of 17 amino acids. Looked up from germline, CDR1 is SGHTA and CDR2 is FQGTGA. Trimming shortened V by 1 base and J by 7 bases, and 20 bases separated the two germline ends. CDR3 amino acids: CASSLNPPLVSPNEQFF. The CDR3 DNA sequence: TGTGCCAGCAGCTTAAATCCCCCCTTGGTGAGCCCAAATGAGCAGTTCTTC.

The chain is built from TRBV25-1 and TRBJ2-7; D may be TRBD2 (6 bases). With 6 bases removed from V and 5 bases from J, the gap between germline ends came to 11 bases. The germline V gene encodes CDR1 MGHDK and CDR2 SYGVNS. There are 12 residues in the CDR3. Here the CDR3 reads CASREGIHEQYF. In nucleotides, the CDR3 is TGTGCCAGCAGGGAGGGGATCCACGAGCAGTACTTC.

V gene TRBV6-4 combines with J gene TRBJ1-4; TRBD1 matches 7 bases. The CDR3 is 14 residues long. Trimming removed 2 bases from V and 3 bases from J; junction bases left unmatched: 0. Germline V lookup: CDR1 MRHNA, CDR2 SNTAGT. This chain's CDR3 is CASSDGTANEKLFF. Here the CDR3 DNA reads TGTGCCAGCAGTGACGGGACAGCTAATGAAAAACTGTTTTTT.

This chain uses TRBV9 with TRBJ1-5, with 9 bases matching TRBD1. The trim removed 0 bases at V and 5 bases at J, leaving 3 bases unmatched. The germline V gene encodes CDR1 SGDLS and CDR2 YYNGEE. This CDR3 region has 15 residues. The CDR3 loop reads CASSVGWTGDQPQHF. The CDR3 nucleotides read TGTGCCAGCAGCGTAGGCTGGACAGGGGATCAGCCCCAGCATTTT.

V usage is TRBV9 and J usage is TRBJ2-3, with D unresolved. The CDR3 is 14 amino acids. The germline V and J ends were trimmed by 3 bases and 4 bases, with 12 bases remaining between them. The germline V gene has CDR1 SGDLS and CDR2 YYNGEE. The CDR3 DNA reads TGTGCCAGCAGCGCGGACCCCGCCGCAGATACGCAGTATTTT. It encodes CASSADPAADTQYF.

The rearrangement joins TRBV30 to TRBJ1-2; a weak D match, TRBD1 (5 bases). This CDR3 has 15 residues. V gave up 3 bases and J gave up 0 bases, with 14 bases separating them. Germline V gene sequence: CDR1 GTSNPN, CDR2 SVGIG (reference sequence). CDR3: CAWSPAGGTNYGYTF. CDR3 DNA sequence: TGTGCCTGGAGCCCAGCCGGGGGGACTAACTATGGCTACACCTTC. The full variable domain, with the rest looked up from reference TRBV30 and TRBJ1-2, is SQTIHQWPATLVQPVGSPLSLECTVEGTSNPNLYWYRQAAGRGLQLLFYSVGIGQISSEVPQNLSASRPQDRQFILSSKKLLLSDSGFYLCAWSPAGGTNYGYTFGSGTRLTVV.

The DNA for the CDR3 is TGTGCCAGCTATATGCGCTTCAACGAGCAGTACTTC. Its protein is CASYMRFNEQYF. This chain connects TRBV2 to TRBJ2-7; no firm D call. The CDR3 runs to 12 residues. The germline gives CDR1 SNHLY, CDR2 FYNNEI. V was pared by 8 bases and J by 5 bases, with 13 bases between.

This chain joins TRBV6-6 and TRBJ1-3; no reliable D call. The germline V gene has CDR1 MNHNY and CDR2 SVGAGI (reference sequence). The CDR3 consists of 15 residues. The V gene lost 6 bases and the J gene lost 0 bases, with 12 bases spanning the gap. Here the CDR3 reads CASSREGSSGNTIYF. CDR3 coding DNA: TGTGCCAGCAGCCGGGAGGGCAGCTCTGGAAACACCATATATTTT.

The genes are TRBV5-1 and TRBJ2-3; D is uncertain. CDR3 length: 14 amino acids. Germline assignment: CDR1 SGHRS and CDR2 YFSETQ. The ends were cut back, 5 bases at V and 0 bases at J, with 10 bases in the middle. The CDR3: CASRVGSSTDTQYF. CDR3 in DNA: TGCGCCAGCAGGGTCGGATCTAGCACAGATACGCAGTATTTT.

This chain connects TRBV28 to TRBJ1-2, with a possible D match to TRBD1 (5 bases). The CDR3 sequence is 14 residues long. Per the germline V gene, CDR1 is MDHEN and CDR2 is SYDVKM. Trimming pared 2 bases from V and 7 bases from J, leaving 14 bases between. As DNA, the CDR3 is TGTGCCAGCAGTTTAGGGGACGAGGTCGGTGGCTACACCTTC. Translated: CASSLGDEVGGYTF.

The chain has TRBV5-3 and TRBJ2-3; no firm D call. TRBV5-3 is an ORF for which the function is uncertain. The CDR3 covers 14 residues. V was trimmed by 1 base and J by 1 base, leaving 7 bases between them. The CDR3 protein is CARSLSSRTDTQYF. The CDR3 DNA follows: TGTGCCAGAAGCTTGAGCAGCCGCACAGATACGCAGTATTTT.

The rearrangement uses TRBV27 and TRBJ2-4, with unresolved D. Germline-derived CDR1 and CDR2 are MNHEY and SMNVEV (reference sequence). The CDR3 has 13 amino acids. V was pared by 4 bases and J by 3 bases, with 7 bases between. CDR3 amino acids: CASSWANKNIQYF. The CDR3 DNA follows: TGTGCCAGCAGTTGGGCCAACAAAAACATTCAGTACTTC.